This entry describes one T cell receptor beta chain. Antigen specificity is unknown. These data belong to a study of CD8+ T cells in alopecia areata. Whole-study results and caveats: Across lesional scalp, and particularly alopecia totalis/universalis, clonality surpassed that of normal scalp.

Treatment in this sample: oral pan-JAK inhibitor, 5-10 mg twice daily. Extraction and reverse transcription of RNA yielded cDNA as the sequencing template. The protocol was immunoSEQ multiplex PCR, while the TCRdb copy is restricted to in-frame clones and leaves out a portion. The sample yields 180,000 or so clones, 40% to 55% seen once. Trimming removed 4 bases from V and 5 bases from J; junction bases left unmatched: 4. CDR1 LGHNA and CDR2 YNFKEQ come from the germline V gene. This CDR3 spans 13 amino acids. The receptor comes from a human donor with alopecia areata. V usage is TRBV4-2 and J usage is TRBJ2-7; 8 nucleotides align to TRBD1. The sample here was CD8+ T cells sorted from blood, taken at approximately week 51, from a patient treated with tofacitinib. CDR3 region: CASSPVQGDEQYF. In nucleotides, the CDR3 is TGTGCCAGCAGCCCTGTACAGGGGGACGAGCAGTACTTC.